The subject of this entry is one T cell receptor (beta chain). The antigen is not known. Using a J-beta primer mix together with a sample-barcoded 5' primer, a second PCR was run for roughly 6 to 12 cycles. TCRdb re-analysed the 5' RACE reads in MiXCR, keeping a single row per CDR3 protein. The top ten hold 20% to 25% of the sample, which has 1.8 million or so distinct CDR3 sequences, about two fifths seen once. This entry comes from a study of blood T cells in healthy people across ages. Overall study: Template switching recovered approximately one barcoded beta molecule for every two T cells. Study results and limitations: In long-lived donors, naive CD4+ cell counts and diversity exceeded those of aged donors.

The CDR3 consists of 15 residues. V lost 3 bases to trimming and J lost 4 bases, with 13 bases between them. Germline lookup yields CDR1 MNHEY and CDR2 SMNVEV (reference sequence). The chain joins TRBV27 to TRBJ2-1; D may be TRBD1 or TRBD2 (5 bases each). This TCR was sampled from a human donor in good health. The sample was blood. CDR3 nucleotides: TGTGCCAGCAGTTTGCTTGGGGACGGATACAATGAGCAGTTCTTC. This translates into CASSLLGDGYNEQFF.